The sequence of this TCR beta chain was determined in a study of T cells after posttransplantation cyclophosphamide. Study outcomes and limitations: Recipient CMV seropositivity and CMV reactivation strongly tracked TRB clonality. Tissue-infiltrating T cells from skin or gut overlapped little with blood T cells.

Only a few counts were recorded for this clone. Its antigen is unidentified. Sequencing was performed with immunoSEQ multiplex PCR; in TCRdb, only in-frame clones are kept and a portion is missing. The table records some 47,000 clones, around 83% of them present only once. CDR3 length: 15 amino acids. Between the trimmed V and J ends, which lost 4 bases and 6 bases, there was a span of 17 bases. The germline gives CDR1 SGHDT, CDR2 YYEEEE. V and J are TRBV5-6 and TRBJ1-5; the D gene is possibly TRBD1 (6 bases). This clonotype was obtained from a young man with a blood cancer, CMV-positive, and with a related stem cell donor. Sequenced sample: PBMCs. The CDR3 DNA reads as TGTGCCAGCAGCCCGGGGGGGGGCGGGGGTCAGCCCCAGCATTTT. Amino acids: CASSPGGGGGQPQHF.